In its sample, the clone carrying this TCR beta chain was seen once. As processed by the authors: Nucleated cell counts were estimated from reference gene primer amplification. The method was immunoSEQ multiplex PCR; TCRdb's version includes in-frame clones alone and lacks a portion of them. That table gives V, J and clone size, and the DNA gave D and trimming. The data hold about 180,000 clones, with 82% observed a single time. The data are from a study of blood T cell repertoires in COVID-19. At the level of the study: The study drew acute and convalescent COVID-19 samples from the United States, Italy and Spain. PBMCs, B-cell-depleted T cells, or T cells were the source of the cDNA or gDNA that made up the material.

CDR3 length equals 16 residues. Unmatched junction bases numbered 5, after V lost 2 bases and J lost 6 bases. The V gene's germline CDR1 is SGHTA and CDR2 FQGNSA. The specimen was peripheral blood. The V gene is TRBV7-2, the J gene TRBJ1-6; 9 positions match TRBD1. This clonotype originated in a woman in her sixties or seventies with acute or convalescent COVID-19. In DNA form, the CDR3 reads TGTGCCAGCAGCTTATATCCGGGACAGGGTAATTCACCCCTCCACTTT. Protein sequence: CASSLYPGQGNSPLHF.